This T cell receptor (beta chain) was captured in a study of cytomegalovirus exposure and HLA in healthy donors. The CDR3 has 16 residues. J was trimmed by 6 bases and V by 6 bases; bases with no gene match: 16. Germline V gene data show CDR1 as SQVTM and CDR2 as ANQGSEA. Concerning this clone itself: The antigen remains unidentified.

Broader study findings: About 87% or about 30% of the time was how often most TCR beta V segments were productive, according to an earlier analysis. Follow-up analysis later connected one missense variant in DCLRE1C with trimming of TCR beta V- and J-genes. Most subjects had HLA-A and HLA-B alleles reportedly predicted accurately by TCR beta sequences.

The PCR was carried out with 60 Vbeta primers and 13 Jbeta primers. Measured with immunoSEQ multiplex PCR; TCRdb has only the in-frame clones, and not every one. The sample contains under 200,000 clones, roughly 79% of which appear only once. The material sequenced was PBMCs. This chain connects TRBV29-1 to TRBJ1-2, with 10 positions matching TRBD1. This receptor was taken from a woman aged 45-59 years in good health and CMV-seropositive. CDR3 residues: CSVSPRQPGTGDGYTF. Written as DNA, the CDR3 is TGCAGCGTCTCCCCGCGGCAACCTGGGACAGGGGATGGCTACACCTTC.